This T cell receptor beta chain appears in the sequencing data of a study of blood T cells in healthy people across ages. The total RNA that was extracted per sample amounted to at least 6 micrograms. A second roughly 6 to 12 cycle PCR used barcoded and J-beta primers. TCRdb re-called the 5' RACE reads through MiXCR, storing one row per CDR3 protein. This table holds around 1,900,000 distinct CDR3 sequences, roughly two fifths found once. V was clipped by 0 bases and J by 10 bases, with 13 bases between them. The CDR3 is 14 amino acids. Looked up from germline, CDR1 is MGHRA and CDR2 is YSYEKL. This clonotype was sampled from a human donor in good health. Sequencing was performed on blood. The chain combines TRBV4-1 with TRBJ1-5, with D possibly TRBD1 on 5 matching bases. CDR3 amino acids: CASSQEGRVKPQHF. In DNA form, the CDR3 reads TGCGCCAGCAGCCAAGAGGGGCGGGTAAAACCCCAGCATTTT.